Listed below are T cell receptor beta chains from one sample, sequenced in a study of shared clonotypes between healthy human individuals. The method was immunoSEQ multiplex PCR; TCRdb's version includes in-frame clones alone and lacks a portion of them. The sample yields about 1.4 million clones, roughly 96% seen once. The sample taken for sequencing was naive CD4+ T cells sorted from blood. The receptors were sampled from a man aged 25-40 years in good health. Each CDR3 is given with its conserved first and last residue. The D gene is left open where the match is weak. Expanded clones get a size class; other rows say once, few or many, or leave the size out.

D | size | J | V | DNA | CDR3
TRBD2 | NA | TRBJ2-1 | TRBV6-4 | TGTGCCAGCAGTCCGACCGGGACTAGCGGGCGGAATGAGCAGTTCTTC | CASSPTGTSGRNEQFF
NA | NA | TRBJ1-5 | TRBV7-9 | TGTGCCAGCAGCTTTGAGGGGAGAGAACAGCCCCAGCATTTT | CASSFEGREQPQHF
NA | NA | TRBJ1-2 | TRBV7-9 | TGTGCCAGCAGCTTACCCGGCTGGGGGCAGGGTGGCTACACCTTC | CASSLPGWGQGGYTF
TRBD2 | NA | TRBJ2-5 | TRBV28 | TGTGCCAGCACACTAGCGGGAGAGGGGGAGACCCAGTACTTC | CASTLAGEGETQYF
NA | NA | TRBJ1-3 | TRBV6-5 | TGTGCCAGCCGACGGACACCTTCGTCTGGAAACACCATATATTTT | CASRRTPSSGNTIYF
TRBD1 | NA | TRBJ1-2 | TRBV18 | TGTGCCAGCTCACCAGGGACAGACTATGGCTACACCTTC | CASSPGTDYGYTF
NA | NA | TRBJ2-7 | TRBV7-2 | TGTGCCAGCAGCTATACAACTAGTTCATACGAGCAGTACTTC | CASSYTTSSYEQYF
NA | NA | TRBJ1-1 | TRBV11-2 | TGTGCCAGCAGCCTAGGGGGGGCGTACACTGAAGCTTTCTTT | CASSLGGAYTEAFF
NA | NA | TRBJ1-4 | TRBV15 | TGTGCCACCAAAAGGGCGACTAATGAAAAACTGTTTTTT | CATKRATNEKLFF
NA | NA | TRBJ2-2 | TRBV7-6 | TGTGCCAGCAGCTTAGGTGGGGGCACCGGGGAGCTGTTTTTT | CASSLGGGTGELFF
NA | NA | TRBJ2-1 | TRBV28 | TGTGCCAGCAGGGAGAGAGGGGGTGAGCAGTTCTTC | CASRERGGEQFF
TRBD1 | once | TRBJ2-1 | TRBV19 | TGTGCCAGTTCTCTAACCGGGACAGGTCTGGGGAATGAGCAGTTCTTC | CASSLTGTGLGNEQFF
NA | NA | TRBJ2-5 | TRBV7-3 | TGTGCCAGCAGCTTAACGGGTTCACAACAAGAGACCCAGTACTTC | CASSLTGSQQETQYF
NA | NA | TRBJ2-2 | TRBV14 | TGTGCCAGCGGATCTAGGCAGGGAAGCACCGGGGAGCTGTTTTTT | CASGSRQGSTGELFF
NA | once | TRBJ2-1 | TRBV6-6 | TGTGCCAGCACGTGGGACCCCAACTACAATGAGCAGTTCTTC | CASTWDPNYNEQFF
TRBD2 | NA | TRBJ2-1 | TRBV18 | TGTGCCAGCTCAAGGCCCCTAGCGGCTAACAATGAGCAGTTCTTC | CASSRPLAANNEQFF
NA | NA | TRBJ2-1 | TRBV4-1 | TGCGCCAGCAGCCAAGAACCTTCGGCGGAATACAATGAGCAGTTCTTC | CASSQEPSAEYNEQFF
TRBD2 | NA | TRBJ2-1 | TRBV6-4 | TGTGCCAGCAGTCCCCTCGGCGCGGGAGGGCCGAGTGAGCAGTTCTTC | CASSPLGAGGPSEQFF
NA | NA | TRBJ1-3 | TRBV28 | TGTGCCAGCAGTCCCCGGGCGGACGAAAACACCATATATTTT | CASSPRADENTIYF
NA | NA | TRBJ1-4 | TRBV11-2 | TGTGCCAGCAGCTGGCAGGGGACAACTAATGAAAAACTGTTTTTT | CASSWQGTTNEKLFF
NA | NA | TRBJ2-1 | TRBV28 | TGTGCCAGCAGTTTAGGCAGCTCCTACAATGAGCAGTTCTTC | CASSLGSSYNEQFF
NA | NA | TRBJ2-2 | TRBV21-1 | TGTGCCAGGGGGGCGGAGGCGGGCACCGGGGAGCTGTTTTTT | CARGAEAGTGELFF
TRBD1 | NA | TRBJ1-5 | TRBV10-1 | TGCGCCAGCAGGGGGGGGACAGGGCGGGTTCAGCCCCAGCATTTT | CASRGGTGRVQPQHF
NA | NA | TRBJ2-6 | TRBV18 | TGTGCCAGCTCACCTACAGGGAGTGCTGGGGCCAACGTCCTGACTTTC | CASSPTGSAGANVLTF
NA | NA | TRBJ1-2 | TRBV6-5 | TGTGCCAGCAGTACAGGGTGGGAAGGCTATGGCTACACCTTC | CASSTGWEGYGYTF
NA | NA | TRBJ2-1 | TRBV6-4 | TGTGCCAGCAGTGACCCCGGCCATGAGCAGTTCTTC | CASSDPGHEQFF
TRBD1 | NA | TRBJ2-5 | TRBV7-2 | TGTGCCAGCAGACAGGGGCCCCAGGAGACCCAGTACTTC | CASRQGPQETQYF
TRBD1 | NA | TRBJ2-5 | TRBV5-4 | TGTGCCAGCAGCTACCGGGTTCAGGGGGCGAGAGAGACCCAGTACTTC | CASSYRVQGARETQYF
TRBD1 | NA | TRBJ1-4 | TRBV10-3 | TGTGCCATCAGTCAGGACAGGGAGGGGGAAAAACTGTTTTTT | CAISQDREGEKLFF
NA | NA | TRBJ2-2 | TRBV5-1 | TGCGCCAGCAGTTTTGGGGAGAACACCGGGGAGCTGTTTTTT | CASSFGENTGELFF
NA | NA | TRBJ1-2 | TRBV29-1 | TGCAGCGTTTTACAGGGACACTATGGCTACACCTTC | CSVLQGHYGYTF
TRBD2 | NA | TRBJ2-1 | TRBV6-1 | TGTGCCAGCAGTGAAGCACCTAGCGGGAGTTTTGAGCAGTTCTTC | CASSEAPSGSFEQFF
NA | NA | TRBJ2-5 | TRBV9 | TGTGCCAGCAGCGTAGCTAGGGGGCGGGGAGAGACCCAGTACTTC | CASSVARGRGETQYF
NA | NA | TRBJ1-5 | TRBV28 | TGTGCCAGCAGTTTAGGTGTTCTGGGTCAGCCCCAGCATTTT | CASSLGVLGQPQHF
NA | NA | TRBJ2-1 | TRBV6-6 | TGTGCCAGCAGCAGTCATTCCTACAATGAGCAGTTCTTC | CASSSHSYNEQFF
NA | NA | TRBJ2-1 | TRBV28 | TGTGCCAGCAGTTTATGGAGGGTTGAGCAGTTCTTC | CASSLWRVEQFF
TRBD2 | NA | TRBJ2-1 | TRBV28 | TGTGCCAGCAGACCGCTAGCGGGATGGGTCAATGAGCAGTTCTTC | CASRPLAGWVNEQFF
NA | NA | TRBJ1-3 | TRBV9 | TGTGCCAGCAGCGTAGATTCACGGGGCTCTGGAAACACCATATATTTT | CASSVDSRGSGNTIYF
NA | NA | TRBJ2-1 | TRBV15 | TGTGCCACCAGCAACGACATTAGCTCCTACAATGAGCAGTTCTTC | CATSNDISSYNEQFF
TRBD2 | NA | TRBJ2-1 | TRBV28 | TGTGCCAGCAGAGGACTAGCCACCTACAATGAGCAGTTCTTC | CASRGLATYNEQFF
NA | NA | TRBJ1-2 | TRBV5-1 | TGCGCCAGCAGCTTGGCGGCACTGGGTAACTATGGCTACACCTTC | CASSLAALGNYGYTF
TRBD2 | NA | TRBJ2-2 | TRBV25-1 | TGTGCCAGCAGCCTAGCACATGGAGCGGGAGTTAACACCGGGGAGCTGTTTTTT | CASSLAHGAGVNTGELFF
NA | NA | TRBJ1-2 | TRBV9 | TGTGCCAGCAGCGTAGAGGCACTGAATCCTAACTATGGCTACACCTTC | CASSVEALNPNYGYTF
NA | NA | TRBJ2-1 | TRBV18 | TGTGCCAGCTCACCAGCGACGGGGAGCTACAATGAGCAGTTCTTC | CASSPATGSYNEQFF
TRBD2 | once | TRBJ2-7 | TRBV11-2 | TGTGCCAGCAGCTTGGCGGGGGTGCCGGACTACGAGCAGTACTTC | CASSLAGVPDYEQYF
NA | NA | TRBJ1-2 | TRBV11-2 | TGTGCCAGCAGCTCGCCCCTGTGGCGAAACGGTAAATTGAGCTACACCTTC | CASSSPLWRNGKLSYTF
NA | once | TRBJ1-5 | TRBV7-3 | TGTGCCACCAGATATAGCAATCAGCCCCAGCATTTT | CATRYSNQPQHF
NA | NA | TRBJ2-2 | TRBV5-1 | TGCGCCAGCAGCTTACCCGACACTGCGGACACCGGGGAGCTGTTTTTT | CASSLPDTADTGELFF
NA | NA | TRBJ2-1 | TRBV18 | TGTGCCAGCTCACCACCGGAGGGTGAGCAGTTCTTC | CASSPPEGEQFF
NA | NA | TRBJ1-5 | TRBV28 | TGTGCCAGCAGTTTATTTTTAAGGGAGGGTTGGAATCAGCCCCAGCATTTT | CASSLFLREGWNQPQHF
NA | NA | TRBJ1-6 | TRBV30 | TGTGCCTGGAGTGCCCCAGACAGATCAAATTCACCCCTCCACTTT | CAWSAPDRSNSPLHF